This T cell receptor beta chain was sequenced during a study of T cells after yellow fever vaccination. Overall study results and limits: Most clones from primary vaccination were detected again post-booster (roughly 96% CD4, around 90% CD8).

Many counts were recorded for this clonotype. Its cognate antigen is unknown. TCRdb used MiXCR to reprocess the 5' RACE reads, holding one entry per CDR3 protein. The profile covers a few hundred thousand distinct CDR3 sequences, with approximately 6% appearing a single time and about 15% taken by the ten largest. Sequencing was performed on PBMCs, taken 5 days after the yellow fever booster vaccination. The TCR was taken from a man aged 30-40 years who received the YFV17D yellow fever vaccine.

This CDR3 reads CAISEYRDAYEQYF. CDR3 sequence (DNA): TGTGCCATCAGTGAGTATAGGGACGCCTACGAGCAGTACTTC. The chain joins TRBV10-3 to TRBJ2-7; D could derive from TRBD1 or TRBD2 (5 bases each). The CDR3 has 14 amino acids. Germline V gene lookup returns CDR1 ENHRY and CDR2 SYGVKD. V gave up 1 base and J gave up 2 bases, with 9 bases separating them.